The 30 T cell receptor beta chains presented below share a single source sample, sequenced in a study of OX40 agonist ivuxolimab in advanced cancers. Generated by immunoSEQ multiplex PCR, the TCRdb table keeps only in-frame clones and is missing some. Counted here are approximately 89,000 clones, 70% to 90% occurring once; the ten biggest clones make up more than 0.25%. The sequences come from CD4+ or CD8+ T cells sorted from blood, collected in a trial of the OX40 agonist ivuxolimab. The receptor set was obtained from an adult with an advanced solid tumor such as melanoma, head and neck, liver or kidney cancer.

The CDR3 region is CASRQGGTNYGYTF. The CDR3 nucleotides are TGTGCCAGCAGACAAGGGGGGACTAACTATGGCTACACCTTC. The V gene is TRBV11-2, the J gene TRBJ1-2; TRBD1 might be the D (6 bases). The CDR3 sequence is 14 residues long. Trimming shortened V by 6 bases and J by 0 bases, and 11 bases separated the two germline ends. Germline V gene sequence: CDR1 SGHAT, CDR2 FQNNGV.

This chain's CDR3 is CASRTGGADTGELFF. The DNA for the CDR3 is TGTGCCAGCAGAACCGGGGGGGCCGACACCGGGGAGCTGTTTTTT. This chain uses TRBV11-3 with TRBJ2-2, with 8 positions matching TRBD2. The trim removed 6 bases at V and 3 bases at J, leaving 6 bases unmatched. The CDR3 has 15 residues. Germline V gene sequence: CDR1 SGHNT, CDR2 YENEEA.

The rearrangement joins TRBV30 to TRBJ1-5, with D perhaps TRBD1 (6 bases). Per the germline V gene, CDR1 is GTSNPN and CDR2 is SVGIG (reference sequence). The V end lost 3 bases, the J end lost 0 bases, and 9 bases lay between the germline ends. The CDR3 spans 14 residues. CDR3 nucleotides: TGTGCCTGGAGAAAGGACAGTAGCAATCAGCCCCAGCATTTT. Its protein is CAWRKDSSNQPQHF.

The chain combines TRBV5-6 with TRBJ2-5; TRBD1 matches at 7 bases. The CDR3 loop spans 17 amino acids. The germline V gene encodes CDR1 SGHDT and CDR2 YYEEEE. V was clipped by 1 base and J by 1 base; unmatched bases: 10. In nucleotides, the CDR3 is TGTGCCAGCAGCTTGACTCGTAAACAGGGGACCCAAGAGACCCAGTACTTC. Amino acids: CASSLTRKQGTQETQYF.

V and J are TRBV10-3 and TRBJ2-3; perhaps TRBD1 as D (5 bases). This CDR3 comprises 14 residues. V was clipped by 8 bases and J by 0 bases, with 12 bases between them. In germline, CDR1 is ENHRY, CDR2 SYGVKD. The CDR3, as DNA: TGTGCCATCGCTTTGGACACGAGCACAGATACGCAGTATTTT. Its protein is CAIALDTSTDTQYF.

V gene TRBV5-1 combines with J gene TRBJ2-5; D is ambiguous. The CDR3 consists of 13 residues. Looked up from germline, CDR1 is SGHRS and CDR2 is YFSETQ. V was shortened by 0 bases and J by 2 bases, with 5 bases between the two germline ends. The CDR3 nucleotides read TGCGCCAGCAGCTTGGGAGTGCAAGAGACCCAGTACTTC. Protein sequence: CASSLGVQETQYF. Complete variable domain (other parts from reference TRBV5-1 and TRBJ2-5): KAGVTQTPRYLIKTRGQQVTLSCSPISGHRSVSWYQQTPGQGLQFLFEYFSETQRNKGNFPGRFSGRQFSNSRSEMNVSTLELGDSALYLCASSLGVQETQYFGPGTRLLVL.

The J gene is TRBJ2-7, the V gene TRBV12-5, with TRBD2 as a possible D gene (6 bases). V was pared by 3 bases and J by 2 bases, with 11 bases between. This CDR3 has 14 residues. Germline CDR1 LGHNT, CDR2 FRNRAP. Here the CDR3 DNA reads TGTGCTAGTGGTTTTGGCGGGGTCACCTACGAGCAGTACTTC. This encodes CASGFGGVTYEQYF.

The V and J genes are TRBV19 and TRBJ1-1; D is unclear. With 7 bases removed from V and 5 bases from J, the gap between germline ends came to 14 bases. Germline V CDR1 and CDR2: LNHDA, SQIVND (reference sequence). The CDR3 length is 13 residues. The CDR3 DNA follows: TGTGCCAGTAAGACCAGAGGGCAGACTGAAGCTTTCTTT. Amino acid sequence: CASKTRGQTEAFF.

V is TRBV19 and J is TRBJ2-1, with D possibly being TRBD2 (5 bases). This CDR3 has 14 amino acids. Germline loops: CDR1 LNHDA, CDR2 SQIVND (reference sequence). With 5 bases removed from V and 10 bases from J, the gap between germline ends came to 18 bases. This chain's CDR3 is CASSSRDLVGEQFF. Here the CDR3 DNA reads TGTGCCAGTAGTTCCCGGGATCTAGTGGGCGAGCAGTTCTTC.

This chain connects TRBV16 to TRBJ1-1; D unresolved. Trimming took 1 base from V and 7 from J, leaving 7 bases between them. The CDR3 is 12 amino acids. Germline V CDR1 and CDR2: KGHSY, FQNENV. The DNA of the CDR3 is TGTGCCAGCAGCCAATTAAGCGGTGAAGCTTTCTTT. Translated: CASSQLSGEAFF.

The chain has TRBV12-5 and TRBJ2-1; 8 nucleotides align to TRBD2. The germline V gene has CDR1 LGHNT and CDR2 FRNRAP. The CDR3 totals 14 residues. V lost 5 bases and J lost 6; bases outside the gene matches: 6. CDR3 amino acids: CASGLWTSSNEQFF. For the CDR3, the DNA is TGTGCTAGTGGTCTTTGGACTAGCTCCAATGAGCAGTTCTTC.

The genes are TRBV18 and TRBJ2-7; a weak D match, TRBD1 (5 bases). The CDR3 is made up of 12 amino acids. Trimming removed 5 bases at V and 7 bases at J, with 12 bases between. Germline V CDR1 and CDR2: KGHSH, LQKENI. CDR3 sequence: CASSLNDREQYF. CDR3 in DNA: TGTGCCAGCTCATTGAACGACAGAGAGCAGTACTTC.

The V call is TRBV5-5, the J call TRBJ2-3; tentatively, D is TRBD1 (6 bases). V lost 4 bases and J 0 bases, leaving 18 bases between the germline ends. The length of the CDR3 is 17 residues. In germline, CDR1 is SGHKS, CDR2 YYEKEE (reference sequence). This CDR3 is CASSRTLRGISTDTQYF. CDR3 coding DNA: TGTGCCAGCAGCCGTACCCTCAGGGGAATCAGCACAGATACGCAGTATTTT.

This chain links TRBV7-9 with TRBJ1-4, with D uncertain. This CDR3 region has 12 residues. Trimming took off 2 bases at V and 8 bases at J, with 6 bases between the two ends. CDR1 is SEHNR and CDR2 is FQNEAQ in the germline V gene (reference sequence). The DNA for the CDR3 is TGTGCCAGCAGCTTACATGGGGAAAAACTGTTTTTT. Translation gives CASSLHGEKLFF.

This clone was seen once. The chain joins TRBV19 to TRBJ1-1; D is unresolved. Germline V gene sequence: CDR1 LNHDA, CDR2 SQIVND (reference sequence). V lost 6 bases and J lost 1, with 12 bases in between. The length of the CDR3 is 14 residues. The CDR3 bases are TGTGCCAGTAGCCCCCGGACGGAGAACACTGAAGCTTTCTTT. Translation gives CASSPRTENTEAFF.

V usage is TRBV15 and J usage is TRBJ1-1; weak D call: TRBD1 (5 bases). CDR1 LNHNV and CDR2 YYDKDF come from the germline V gene (reference sequence). The CDR3 loop spans 14 amino acids. Deletions cut 0 bases from V and 7 bases from J, with 12 bases between. Here the CDR3 DNA reads TGTGCCACCAGCAGAGAAGAAGGGGCCGGTGAAGCTTTCTTT. Translation gives CATSREEGAGEAFF.

The V and J genes are TRBV7-2 and TRBJ1-6; TRBD1 matches at 8 bases. The germline CDR1 and CDR2 sequences are SGHTA and FQGNSA. CDR3 length equals 15 residues. The V segment lost 1 base and the J segment 7 bases; nucleotides outside the gene matches: 3. The CDR3 loop is CASSLGQGRNSPLHF. The CDR3 nucleotides are TGTGCCAGCAGCTTAGGACAGGGGAGAAATTCACCCCTCCACTTT.

This chain uses TRBV5-4 with TRBJ2-5; TRBD2 matches at 9 bases. V lost 3 bases to trimming and J lost 6 bases; unmatched junction nucleotides: 6. The germline CDR1 and CDR2 sequences are SGHNT and YYREEE (reference sequence). This CDR3 region has 14 residues. The CDR3 DNA follows: TGTGCCAGCAGCTATAACAGCGGGGGGAAGACCCAGTACTTC. Translating it yields CASSYNSGGKTQYF.

This chain joins TRBV2 and TRBJ2-5, with D perhaps matching TRBD1 or TRBD2 (5 bases each). Per germline, CDR1 SNHLY and CDR2 FYNNEI. V dropped 8 bases and J dropped 3 bases, with 16 bases sitting between them. The CDR3 runs to 14 residues. The DNA for the CDR3 is TGTGCCAGCCTTTTCCCCCTGGGGGAAGAGACCCAGTACTTC. Protein sequence: CASLFPLGEETQYF.

V is TRBV7-3 and J is TRBJ2-5; 8 bases map to TRBD2. The CDR3 covers 15 residues. Germline V gives CDR1 SGHTA, CDR2 FQGTGA. After removal of 2 bases from V and 1 base from J, the junction contained 3 bases not matched to a gene. CDR3 DNA: TGTGCCAGCAGCTTAGTAACTAGCGGCCAAGAGACCCAGTACTTC. This codes for CASSLVTSGQETQYF. Complete variable domain (other parts from reference TRBV7-3 and TRBJ2-5): GAGVSQTPSNKVTEKGKYVELRCDPISGHTALYWYRQSLGQGPEFLIYFQGTGAADDSGLPNDRFFAVRPEGSVSTLKIQRTERGDSAVYLCASSLVTSGQETQYFGPGTRLLVL.

This rearrangement joins TRBV2 to TRBJ2-3; possible D gene TRBD2, 7 bases. Trimming took 6 bases from V and 3 from J, leaving 19 bases between them. The germline gives CDR1 SNHLY, CDR2 FYNNEI. The CDR3 has 16 residues. The CDR3 loop is CASSTTGGVGTDTQYF. The CDR3 bases are TGTGCCAGCAGCACTACGGGGGGCGTCGGAACAGATACGCAGTATTTT.

J is TRBJ1-5 and V is TRBV7-2; no definite D call. The CDR3 runs 12 residues. V lost 1 base and J 7 bases, leaving 5 bases between the germline ends. CDR1 and CDR2 (germline): SGHTA, FQGNSA. In nucleotides, the CDR3 is TGTGCCAGCAGCTTAGACAGCCAGCCCCAGCATTTT. Its protein product is CASSLDSQPQHF.

The J gene is TRBJ2-7, the V gene TRBV7-8, with 7 bases aligning to TRBD1. The V gene's germline CDR1 is SGHVS and CDR2 FQNEAQ. The CDR3 runs to 14 residues. V lost 3 bases, J lost 2 bases, and 4 bases stayed unmatched. This CDR3 is CASSFGQAPYEQYF. The CDR3 DNA is TGTGCCAGCAGCTTCGGACAGGCCCCCTACGAGCAGTACTTC.

CDR3 residues: CAISESTAQNYEQYF. For the CDR3, the DNA is TGTGCCATCAGTGAGTCGACCGCCCAGAACTACGAGCAGTACTTC. The rearrangement uses TRBV10-3 and TRBJ2-7; no reliable D call. With 0 bases removed from V and 3 bases from J, the gap between germline ends came to 12 bases. Germline CDR1 ENHRY, CDR2 SYGVKD. The CDR3 consists of 15 residues.

The genes are TRBV5-1 and TRBJ1-5; 10 bases match TRBD1. V gave up 5 bases and J gave up 5 bases; unmatched junction bases: 4. The CDR3 is 14 residues long. CDR1 SGHRS and CDR2 YFSETQ come from the germline V gene. CDR3 bases: TGCGCCAGCAGACCCGGGACAGGGGATCAGCCCCAGCATTTT. It translates to CASRPGTGDQPQHF. Full variable domain (rest looked up from reference TRBV5-1 and TRBJ1-5): KAGVTQTPRYLIKTRGQQVTLSCSPISGHRSVSWYQQTPGQGLQFLFEYFSETQRNKGNFPGRFSGRQFSNSRSEMNVSTLELGDSALYLCASRPGTGDQPQHFGDGTRLSIL.

This clone appeared once. The gene calls are TRBV4-3 and TRBJ2-5, with 7 bases matching TRBD1. CDR3 size: 18 residues. Germline assignment: CDR1 LGHNA and CDR2 YSLEER. The junction had 15 bases not matched to a gene; V was cut back by 3 bases and J by 2 bases. The CDR3 sequence is CASSHREIRDSAQETQYF. CDR3 sequence (DNA): TGCGCCAGCAGCCACAGGGAGATACGGGACAGCGCACAAGAGACCCAGTACTTC.

This sequence joins TRBV7-6 and TRBJ1-1; D not certain. V was clipped by 4 bases and J by 7 bases, with 10 bases between them. CDR3 length: 12 residues. Germline-derived CDR1 and CDR2 are SGHVS and FNYEAQ. CDR3 coding DNA: TGTGCCAGCAGCTCCCGCGCGGGTGAAGCTTTCTTT. As protein: CASSSRAGEAFF.

The V call is TRBV19, the J call TRBJ2-3; D may be TRBD2 (5 bases). Trimming took 2 bases from V and 0 from J, leaving 12 bases between them. The germline V gene has CDR1 LNHDA and CDR2 SQIVND (reference sequence). This CDR3 is 16 amino acids long. CDR3 sequence reads: CASSISGGGSTDTQYF. The CDR3 region has the DNA TGTGCCAGTAGTATATCAGGAGGCGGGAGCACAGATACGCAGTATTTT. Variable domain in full (rest from reference TRBV19 and TRBJ2-3): DGGITQSPKYLFRKEGQNVTLSCEQNLNHDAMYWYRQDPGQGLRLIYYSQIVNDFQKGDIAEGYSVSREKKESFPLTVTSAQKNPTAFYLCASSISGGGSTDTQYFGPGTRLTVL.

The J gene is TRBJ2-1, the V gene TRBV5-1, with a tentative D call TRBD2 (6 bases). The V gene lost 3 bases and the J gene lost 8 bases, with 15 bases spanning the gap. Per the germline V gene, CDR1 is SGHRS and CDR2 is YFSETQ. The CDR3 length is 14 residues. The CDR3, as DNA: TGCGCCAGCAGCTGGGGGGTTGTGGGGTATGAGCAGTTCTTC. Amino acid sequence: CASSWGVVGYEQFF.

The chain has TRBV19 and TRBJ1-2; unclear D gene. This CDR3 is 12 amino acids long. The germline gives CDR1 LNHDA, CDR2 SQIVND (reference sequence). V was clipped by 6 bases and J by 4 bases, with 9 bases between them. CDR3 nucleotide sequence: TGTGCCAGTAGGTTGGGATCCTATGGCTACACCTTC. Translating it yields CASRLGSYGYTF.